The entry below gives a single TCR beta chain sequence along with its context. The source of the sample is a study of blood T cell repertoires in COVID-19. Generated by immunoSEQ multiplex PCR, the TCRdb table keeps only in-frame clones and is missing some. The sample includes roughly 140,000 clones, roughly 82% of them seen just once. The J segment lost 8 bases and the V segment lost 5 bases, leaving 0 bases of the junction unmatched. The CDR3 extends over 12 amino acids. Germline CDR1 and CDR2: MDHEN and SYDVKM. This rearrangement joins TRBV28 to TRBJ1-4; 9 nucleotides line up with TRBD1. The sample was peripheral blood. The TCR originated in a woman in her fifties or sixties with acute or convalescent COVID-19. CDR3 protein: CASSGQGEKLFF. DNA for the CDR3: TGTGCCAGCAGTGGACAGGGGGAAAAACTGTTTTTT. Full variable domain (remainder filled in from reference TRBV28 and TRBJ1-4): DVKVTQSSRYLVKRTGEKVFLECVQDMDHENMFWYRQDPGLGLRLIYFSYDVKMKEKGDIPEGYSVSREKKERFSLILESASTNQTSMYLCASSGQGEKLFFGSGTQLSVL.